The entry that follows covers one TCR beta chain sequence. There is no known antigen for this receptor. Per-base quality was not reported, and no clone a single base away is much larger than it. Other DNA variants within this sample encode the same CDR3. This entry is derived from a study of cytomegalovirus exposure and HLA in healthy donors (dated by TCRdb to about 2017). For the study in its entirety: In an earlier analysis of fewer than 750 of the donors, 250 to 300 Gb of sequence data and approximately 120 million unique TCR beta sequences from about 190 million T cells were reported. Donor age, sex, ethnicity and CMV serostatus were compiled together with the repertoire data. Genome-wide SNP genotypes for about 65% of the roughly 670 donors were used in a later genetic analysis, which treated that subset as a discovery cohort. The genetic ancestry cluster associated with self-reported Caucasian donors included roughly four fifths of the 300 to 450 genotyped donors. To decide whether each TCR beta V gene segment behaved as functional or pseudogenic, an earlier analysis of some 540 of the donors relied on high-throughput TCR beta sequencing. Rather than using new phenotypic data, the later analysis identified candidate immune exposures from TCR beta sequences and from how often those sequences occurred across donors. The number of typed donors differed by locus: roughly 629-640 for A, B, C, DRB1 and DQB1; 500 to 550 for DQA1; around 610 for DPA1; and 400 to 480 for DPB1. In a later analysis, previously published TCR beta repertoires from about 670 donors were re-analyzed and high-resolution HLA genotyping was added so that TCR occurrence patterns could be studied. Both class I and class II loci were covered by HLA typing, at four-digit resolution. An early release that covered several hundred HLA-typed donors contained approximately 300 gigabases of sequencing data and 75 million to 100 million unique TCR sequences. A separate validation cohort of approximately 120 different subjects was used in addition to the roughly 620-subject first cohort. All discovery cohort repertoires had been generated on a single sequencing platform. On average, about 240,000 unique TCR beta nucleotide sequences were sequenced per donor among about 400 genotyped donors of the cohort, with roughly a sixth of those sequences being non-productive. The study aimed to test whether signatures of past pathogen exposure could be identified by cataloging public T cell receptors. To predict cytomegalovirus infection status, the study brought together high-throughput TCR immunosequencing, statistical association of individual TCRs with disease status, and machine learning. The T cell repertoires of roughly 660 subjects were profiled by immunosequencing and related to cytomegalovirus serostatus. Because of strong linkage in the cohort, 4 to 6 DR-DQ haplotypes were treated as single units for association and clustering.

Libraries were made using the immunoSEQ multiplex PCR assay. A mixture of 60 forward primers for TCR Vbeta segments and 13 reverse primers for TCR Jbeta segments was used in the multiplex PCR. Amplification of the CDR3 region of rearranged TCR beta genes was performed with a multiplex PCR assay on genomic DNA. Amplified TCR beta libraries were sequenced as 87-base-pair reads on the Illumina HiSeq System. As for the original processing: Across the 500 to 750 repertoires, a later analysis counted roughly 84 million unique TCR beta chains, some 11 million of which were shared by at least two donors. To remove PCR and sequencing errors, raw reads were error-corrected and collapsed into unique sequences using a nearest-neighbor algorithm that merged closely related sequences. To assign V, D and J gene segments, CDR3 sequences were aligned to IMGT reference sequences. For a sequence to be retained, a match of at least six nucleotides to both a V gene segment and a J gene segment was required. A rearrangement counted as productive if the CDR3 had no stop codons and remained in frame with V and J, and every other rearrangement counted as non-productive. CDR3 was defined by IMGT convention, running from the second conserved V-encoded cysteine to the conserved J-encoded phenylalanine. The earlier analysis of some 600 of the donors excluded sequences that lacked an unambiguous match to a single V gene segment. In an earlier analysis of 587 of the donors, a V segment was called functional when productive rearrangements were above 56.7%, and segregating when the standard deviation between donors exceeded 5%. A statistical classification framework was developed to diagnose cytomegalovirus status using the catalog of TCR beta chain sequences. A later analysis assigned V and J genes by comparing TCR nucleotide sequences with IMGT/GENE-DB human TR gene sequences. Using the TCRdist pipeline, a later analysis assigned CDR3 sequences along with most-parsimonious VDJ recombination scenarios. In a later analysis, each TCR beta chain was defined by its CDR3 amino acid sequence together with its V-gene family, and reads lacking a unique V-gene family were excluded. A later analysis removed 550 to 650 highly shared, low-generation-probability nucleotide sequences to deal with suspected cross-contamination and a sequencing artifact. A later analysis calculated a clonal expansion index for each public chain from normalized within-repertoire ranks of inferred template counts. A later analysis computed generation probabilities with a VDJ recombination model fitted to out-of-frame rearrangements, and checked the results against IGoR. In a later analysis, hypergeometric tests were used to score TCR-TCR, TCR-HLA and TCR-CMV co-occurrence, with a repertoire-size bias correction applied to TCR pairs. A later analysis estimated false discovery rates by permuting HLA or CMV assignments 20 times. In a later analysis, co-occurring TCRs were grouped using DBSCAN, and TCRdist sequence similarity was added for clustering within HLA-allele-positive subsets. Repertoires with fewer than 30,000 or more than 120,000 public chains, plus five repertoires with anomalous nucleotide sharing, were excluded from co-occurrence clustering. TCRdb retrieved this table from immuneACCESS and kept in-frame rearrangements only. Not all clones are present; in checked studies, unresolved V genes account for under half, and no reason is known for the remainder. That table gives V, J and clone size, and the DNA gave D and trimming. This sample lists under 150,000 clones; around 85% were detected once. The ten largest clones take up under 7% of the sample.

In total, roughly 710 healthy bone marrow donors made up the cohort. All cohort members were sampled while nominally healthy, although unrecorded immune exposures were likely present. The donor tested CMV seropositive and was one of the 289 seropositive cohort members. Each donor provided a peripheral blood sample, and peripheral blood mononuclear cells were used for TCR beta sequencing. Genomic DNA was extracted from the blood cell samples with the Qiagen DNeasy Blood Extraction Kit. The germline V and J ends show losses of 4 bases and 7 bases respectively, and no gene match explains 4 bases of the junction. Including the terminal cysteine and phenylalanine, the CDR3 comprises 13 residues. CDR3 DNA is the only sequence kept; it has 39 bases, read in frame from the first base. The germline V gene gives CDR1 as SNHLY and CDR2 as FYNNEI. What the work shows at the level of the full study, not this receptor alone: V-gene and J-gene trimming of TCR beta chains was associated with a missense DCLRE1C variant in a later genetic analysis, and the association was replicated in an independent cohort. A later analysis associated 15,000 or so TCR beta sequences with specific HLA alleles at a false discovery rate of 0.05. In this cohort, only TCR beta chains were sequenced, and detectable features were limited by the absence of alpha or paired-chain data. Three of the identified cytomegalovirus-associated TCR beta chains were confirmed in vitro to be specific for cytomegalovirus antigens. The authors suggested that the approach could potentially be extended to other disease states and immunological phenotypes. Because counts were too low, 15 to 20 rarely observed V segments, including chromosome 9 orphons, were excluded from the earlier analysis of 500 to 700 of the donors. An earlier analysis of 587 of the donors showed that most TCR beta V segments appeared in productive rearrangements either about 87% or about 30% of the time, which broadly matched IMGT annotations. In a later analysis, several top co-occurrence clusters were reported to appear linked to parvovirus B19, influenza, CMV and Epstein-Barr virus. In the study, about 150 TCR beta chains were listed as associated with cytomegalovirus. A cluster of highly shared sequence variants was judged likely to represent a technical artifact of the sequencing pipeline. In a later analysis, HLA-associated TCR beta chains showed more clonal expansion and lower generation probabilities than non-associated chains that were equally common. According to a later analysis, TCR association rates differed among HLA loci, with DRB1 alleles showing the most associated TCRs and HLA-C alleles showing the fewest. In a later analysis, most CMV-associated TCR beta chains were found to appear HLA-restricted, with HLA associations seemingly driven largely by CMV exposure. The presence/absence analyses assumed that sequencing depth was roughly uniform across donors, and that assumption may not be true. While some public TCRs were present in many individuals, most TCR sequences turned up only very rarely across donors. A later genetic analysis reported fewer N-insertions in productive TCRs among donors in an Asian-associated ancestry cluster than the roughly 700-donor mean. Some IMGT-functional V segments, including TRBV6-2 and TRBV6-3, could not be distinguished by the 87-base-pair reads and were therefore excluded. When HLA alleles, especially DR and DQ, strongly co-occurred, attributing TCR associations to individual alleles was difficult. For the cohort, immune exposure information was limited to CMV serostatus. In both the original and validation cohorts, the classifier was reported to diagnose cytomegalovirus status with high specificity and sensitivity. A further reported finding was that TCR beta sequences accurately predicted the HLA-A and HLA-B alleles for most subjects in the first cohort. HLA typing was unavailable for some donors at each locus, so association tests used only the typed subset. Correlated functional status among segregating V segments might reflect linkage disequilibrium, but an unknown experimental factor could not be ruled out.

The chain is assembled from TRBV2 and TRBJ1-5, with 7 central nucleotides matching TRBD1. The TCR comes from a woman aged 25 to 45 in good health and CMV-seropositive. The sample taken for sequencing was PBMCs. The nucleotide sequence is TGTGCCAGCAGTGGCCCAGGGGGACAGCCCCAGCATTTT. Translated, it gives CASSGPGGQPQHF.